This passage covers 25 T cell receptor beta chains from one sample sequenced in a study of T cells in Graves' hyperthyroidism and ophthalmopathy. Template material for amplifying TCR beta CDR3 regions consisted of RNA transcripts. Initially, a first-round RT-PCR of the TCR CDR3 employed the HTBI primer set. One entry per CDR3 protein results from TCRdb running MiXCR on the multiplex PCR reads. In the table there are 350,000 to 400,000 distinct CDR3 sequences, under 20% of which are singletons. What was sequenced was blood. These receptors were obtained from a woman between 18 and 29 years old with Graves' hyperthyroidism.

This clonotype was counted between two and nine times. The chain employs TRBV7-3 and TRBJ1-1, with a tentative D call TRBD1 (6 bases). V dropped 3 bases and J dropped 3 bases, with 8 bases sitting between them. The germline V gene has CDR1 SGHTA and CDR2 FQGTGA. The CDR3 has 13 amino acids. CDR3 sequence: CASSLQGHTEAFF. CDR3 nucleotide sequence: TGTGCCAGCAGCTTGCAGGGGCACACTGAAGCTTTCTTT.

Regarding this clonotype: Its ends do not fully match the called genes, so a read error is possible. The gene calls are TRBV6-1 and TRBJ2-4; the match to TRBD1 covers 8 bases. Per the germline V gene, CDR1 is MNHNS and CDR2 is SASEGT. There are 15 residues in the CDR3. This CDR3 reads CASRNLKQGGNIKYF. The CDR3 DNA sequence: TGTGCCAGCAGAAACCTTAAACAGGGGGGAAACATTAAGTACTTC.

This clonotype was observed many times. Written as DNA, the CDR3 is TGTGCCACCAGAGCGGGGGGGCCTTTAGAGACCCAGTACTTC. Amino acid sequence: CATRAGGPLETQYF. The genes are TRBV2 and TRBJ2-5; 10 nucleotides line up with TRBD2. The CDR3 runs 14 residues. The germline V gene encodes CDR1 SNHLY and CDR2 FYNNEI. J lost 4 bases, V lost 10 bases, and 9 bases had no gene match.

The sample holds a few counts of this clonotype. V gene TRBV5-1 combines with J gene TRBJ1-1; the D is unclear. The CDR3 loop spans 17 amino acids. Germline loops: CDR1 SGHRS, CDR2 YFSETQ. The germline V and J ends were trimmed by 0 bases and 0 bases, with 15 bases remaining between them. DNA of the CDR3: TGCGCCAGCAGCTTGGCCTCGAGGACCAGGATGAACACTGAAGCTTTCTTT. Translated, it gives CASSLASRTRMNTEAFF.

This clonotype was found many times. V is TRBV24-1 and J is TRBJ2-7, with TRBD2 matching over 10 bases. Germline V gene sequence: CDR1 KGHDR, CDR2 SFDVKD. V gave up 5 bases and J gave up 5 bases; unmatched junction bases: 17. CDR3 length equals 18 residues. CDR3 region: CATSVGLASGGLWDEQYF. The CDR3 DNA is TGTGCCACCAGTGTAGGATTGGCTAGCGGGGGCCTCTGGGACGAGCAGTACTTC.

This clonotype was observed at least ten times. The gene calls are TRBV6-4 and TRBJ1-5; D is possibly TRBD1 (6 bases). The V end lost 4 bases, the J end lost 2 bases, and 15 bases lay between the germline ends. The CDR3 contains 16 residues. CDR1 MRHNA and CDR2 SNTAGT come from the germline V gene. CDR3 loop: CASSASGGAGNQPQHF. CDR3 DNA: TGTGCCAGCAGTGCCTCGGGGGGGGCGGGCAATCAGCCCCAGCATTTT.

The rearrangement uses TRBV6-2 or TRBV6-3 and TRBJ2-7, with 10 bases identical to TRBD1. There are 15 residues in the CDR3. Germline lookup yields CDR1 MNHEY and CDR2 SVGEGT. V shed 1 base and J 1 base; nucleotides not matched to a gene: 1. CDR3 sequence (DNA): TGTGCCAGCAGTTACTGGGACAGGGGTTCCTACGAGCAGTACTTC. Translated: CASSYWDRGSYEQYF.

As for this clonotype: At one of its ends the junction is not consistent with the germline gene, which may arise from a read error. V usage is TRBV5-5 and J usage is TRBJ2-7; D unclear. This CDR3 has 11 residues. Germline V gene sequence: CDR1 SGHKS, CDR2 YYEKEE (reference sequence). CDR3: CASILAYDQYF. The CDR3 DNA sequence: TGTGCCAGCATCTTGGCCTACGATCAGTACTTC.

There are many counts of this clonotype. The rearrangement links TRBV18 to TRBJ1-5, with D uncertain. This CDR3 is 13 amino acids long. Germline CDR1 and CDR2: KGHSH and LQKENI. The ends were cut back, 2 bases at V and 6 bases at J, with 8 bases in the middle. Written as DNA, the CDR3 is TGTGCCAGCTCACCAGAGAGGGCTCAGCCCCAGCATTTT. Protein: CASSPERAQPQHF.

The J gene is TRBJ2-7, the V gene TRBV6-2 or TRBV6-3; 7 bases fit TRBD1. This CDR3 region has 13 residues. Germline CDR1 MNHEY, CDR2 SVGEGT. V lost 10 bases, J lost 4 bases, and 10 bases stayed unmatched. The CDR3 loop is CATADRVLYEQYF. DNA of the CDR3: TGTGCCACTGCCGACAGGGTATTGTACGAGCAGTACTTC.

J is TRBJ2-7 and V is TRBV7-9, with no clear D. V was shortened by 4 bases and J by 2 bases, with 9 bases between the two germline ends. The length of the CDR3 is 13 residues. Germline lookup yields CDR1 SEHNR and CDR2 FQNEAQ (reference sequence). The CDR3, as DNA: TGTGCCAGCAGCTCTACGGTGACCTACGAGCAGTACTTC. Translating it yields CASSSTVTYEQYF. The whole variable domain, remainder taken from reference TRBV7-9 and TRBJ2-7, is DTGVSQNPRHKITKRGQNVTFRCDPISEHNRLYWYRQTLGQGPEFLTYFQNEAQLEKSRLLSDRFSAERPKGSFSTLEIQRTEQGDSAMYLCASSSTVTYEQYFGPGTRLTVT.

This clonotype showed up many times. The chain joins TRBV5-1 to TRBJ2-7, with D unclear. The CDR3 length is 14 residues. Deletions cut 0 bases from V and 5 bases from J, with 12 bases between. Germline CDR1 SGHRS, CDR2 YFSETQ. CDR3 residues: CASSLAPPRNEQYF. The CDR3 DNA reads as TGCGCCAGCAGCTTGGCCCCGCCGAGGAACGAGCAGTACTTC.

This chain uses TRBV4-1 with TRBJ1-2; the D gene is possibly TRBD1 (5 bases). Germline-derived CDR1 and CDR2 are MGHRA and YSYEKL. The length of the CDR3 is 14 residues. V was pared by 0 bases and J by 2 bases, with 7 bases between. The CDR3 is CASSQDTGNYGYTF. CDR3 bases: TGCGCCAGCAGCCAAGATACAGGAAACTATGGCTACACCTTC.

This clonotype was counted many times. The DNA of the CDR3 is TGCAGTGCTAGAAGTGGGACAGGGACGAACCAAGCTTTCTTT. The encoded protein is CSARSGTGTNQAFF. This chain links TRBV20-1 with TRBJ1-1; TRBD1 matches at 9 bases. Germline values: CDR1 DFQATT, CDR2 SNEGSKA (reference sequence). Trimming took 2 bases from V and 9 from J; bases not matched to a gene: 10. CDR3 length: 14 amino acids.

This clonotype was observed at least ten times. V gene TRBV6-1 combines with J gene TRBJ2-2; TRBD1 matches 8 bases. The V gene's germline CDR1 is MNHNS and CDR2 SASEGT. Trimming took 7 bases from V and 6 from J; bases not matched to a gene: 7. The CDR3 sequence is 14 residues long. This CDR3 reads CASKPGQGSGELFF. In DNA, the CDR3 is TGTGCCAGCAAACCTGGACAGGGCTCCGGGGAGCTGTTTTTT.

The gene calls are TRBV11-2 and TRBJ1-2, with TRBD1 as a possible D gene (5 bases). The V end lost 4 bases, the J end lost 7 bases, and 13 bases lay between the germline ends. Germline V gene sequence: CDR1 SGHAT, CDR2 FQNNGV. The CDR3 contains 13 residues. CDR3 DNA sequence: TGTGCCAGCAGCTCCCCGGGGCAACTTGGCTACACCTTC. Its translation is CASSSPGQLGYTF.

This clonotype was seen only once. The CDR3 spells CASIKGGAYTEAFF. The CDR3, as DNA: TGTGCCAGCATCAAAGGGGGCGCCTACACTGAAGCTTTCTTT. The rearrangement uses TRBV6-2 or TRBV6-3 and TRBJ1-1, with 7 positions matching TRBD1. Unmatched junction bases numbered 8, after V lost 7 bases and J lost 3 bases. Germline V CDR1 and CDR2: MNHEY, SVGEGT. CDR3 size: 14 residues.

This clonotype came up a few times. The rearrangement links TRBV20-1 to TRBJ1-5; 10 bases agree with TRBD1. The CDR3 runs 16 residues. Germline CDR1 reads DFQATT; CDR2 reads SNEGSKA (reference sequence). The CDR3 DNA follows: TGCAGGGCAGAGGGCCGACAGGGGGCGCTTGATCAGCCCCAGCATTTT. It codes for CRAEGRQGALDQPQHF.

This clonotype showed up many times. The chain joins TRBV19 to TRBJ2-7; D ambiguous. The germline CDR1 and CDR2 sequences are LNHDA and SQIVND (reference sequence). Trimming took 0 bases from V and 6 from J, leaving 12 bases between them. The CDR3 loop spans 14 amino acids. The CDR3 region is CASSIDPGRSEQYF. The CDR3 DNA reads TGTGCCAGTAGTATAGATCCGGGTCGAAGCGAGCAGTACTTC.

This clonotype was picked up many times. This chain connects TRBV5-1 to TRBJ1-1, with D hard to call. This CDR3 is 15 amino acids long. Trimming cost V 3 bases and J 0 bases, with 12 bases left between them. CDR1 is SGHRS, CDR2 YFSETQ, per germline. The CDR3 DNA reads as TGCGCCAGCAGCTCTCAGAGTGGGCTGAACACTGAAGCTTTCTTT. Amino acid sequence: CASSSQSGLNTEAFF.

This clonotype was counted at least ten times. This chain's CDR3 is CASSPSTQASNQPQHF. CDR3 bases: TGCGCCAGCAGCCCATCCACCCAGGCTAGCAATCAGCCCCAGCATTTT. The V call is TRBV4-1, the J call TRBJ1-5; no clear D. The V end lost 4 bases, the J end lost 0 bases, and 13 bases lay between the germline ends. The germline V gene encodes CDR1 MGHRA and CDR2 YSYEKL. The CDR3 has 16 amino acids.

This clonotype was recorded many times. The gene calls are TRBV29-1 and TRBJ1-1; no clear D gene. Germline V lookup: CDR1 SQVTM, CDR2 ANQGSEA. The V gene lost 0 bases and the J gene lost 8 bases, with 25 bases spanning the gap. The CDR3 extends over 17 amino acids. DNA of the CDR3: TGCAGCGTTGAAGATCGTCTTTCCAGGTTTCCGGGTTCCGAAGCTTTCTTT. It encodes CSVEDRLSRFPGSEAFF.

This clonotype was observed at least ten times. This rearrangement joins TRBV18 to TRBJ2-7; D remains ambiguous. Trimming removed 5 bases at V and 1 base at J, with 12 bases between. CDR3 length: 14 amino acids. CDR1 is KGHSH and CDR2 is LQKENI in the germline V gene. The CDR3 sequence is CASSTTSYSYEQYF. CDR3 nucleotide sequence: TGTGCCAGCTCAACTACGTCCTATTCCTACGAGCAGTACTTC.

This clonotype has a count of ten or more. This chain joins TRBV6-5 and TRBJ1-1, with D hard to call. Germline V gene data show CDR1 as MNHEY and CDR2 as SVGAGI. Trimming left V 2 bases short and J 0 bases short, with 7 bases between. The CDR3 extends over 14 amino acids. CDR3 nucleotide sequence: TGTGCCAGCAGTTACGGCTATGTGAACACTGAAGCTTTCTTT. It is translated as CASSYGYVNTEAFF.

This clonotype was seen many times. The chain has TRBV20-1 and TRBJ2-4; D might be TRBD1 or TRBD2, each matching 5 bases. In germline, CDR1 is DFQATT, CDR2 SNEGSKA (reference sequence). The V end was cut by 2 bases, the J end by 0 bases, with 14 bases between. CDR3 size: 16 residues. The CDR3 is CSARSSGTIAKNIQYF. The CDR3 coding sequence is TGCAGTGCTAGATCCTCTGGGACGATAGCCAAAAACATTCAGTACTTC.